These 11 T cell receptor beta chains originate from one sample sequenced in a study of blood T cell repertoires in COVID-19. Clones were sequenced by immunoSEQ multiplex PCR, and TCRdb holds only the in-frame ones, with some missing. The sample lists roughly 250,000 clones, 70% to 85% seen once, with 4% in the top ten. The sequencing input was peripheral blood. The receptors stem from a woman in her thirties or forties with active or convalescent COVID-19.

This sequence joins TRBV20-1 and TRBJ1-1; tentatively, D is TRBD1 (6 bases). The germline CDR1 and CDR2 sequences are DFQATT and SNEGSKA (reference sequence). V lost 3 bases and J lost 1, with 15 bases in between. The CDR3 runs to 15 residues. This CDR3 reads CSASNRTAKNTEAFF. CDR3 DNA: TGCAGTGCTAGTAACCGGACAGCGAAGAACACTGAAGCTTTCTTT.

The J gene is TRBJ1-2, the V gene TRBV7-2; 9 bases align to TRBD1. The germline CDR1 and CDR2 sequences are SGHTA and FQGNSA. Germline trimming cut 4 bases from V and 5 bases from J; bases unmatched to any gene: 8. CDR3 length: 15 residues. The CDR3 sequence: CASSSRGTGRYGYTF. In DNA, the CDR3 is TGTGCCAGCAGCTCTAGGGGGACAGGGAGGTATGGCTACACCTTC.

The V gene is TRBV11-3, the J gene TRBJ1-1; 8 nucleotides agree with TRBD1. Germline V lookup: CDR1 SGHNT, CDR2 YENEEA. This CDR3 comprises 14 residues. Trimming took 4 bases from V and 4 from J; bases not matched to a gene: 5. CDR3: CASSSRQGSTEAFF. The CDR3 nucleotides read TGTGCCAGCAGCTCCCGACAGGGGTCCACTGAAGCTTTCTTT.

Of note for this clone: This may be a read error: a much more frequent sequence differs by one nucleotide. The sample has other DNA sequences that encode this CDR3 too. The genes are TRBV9 and TRBJ2-3; 14 bases fit TRBD2. The germline CDR1 and CDR2 sequences are SGDLS and YYNGEE. The CDR3 totals 18 residues. V lost 3 bases, J lost 0 bases, and 6 bases stayed unmatched. CDR3 coding DNA: TGTGCCAGCAGCGCCGGACTAGCGGGGGGAACTAGCACAGATACGCAGTATTTT. It encodes CASSAGLAGGTSTDTQYF.

The chain combines TRBV28 with TRBJ2-7; D is uncertain. V gave up 4 bases and J gave up 4 bases, with 8 bases separating them. The V gene's germline CDR1 is MDHEN and CDR2 SYDVKM. CDR3 length: 12 amino acids. The CDR3, as DNA: TGTGCCAGCAGTTCTATCCGGTACGAGCAGTACGTC. Its protein product is CASSSIRYEQYV.

The chain employs TRBV2 and TRBJ2-7; TRBD1 matches at 9 bases. The CDR3 is 15 amino acids. CDR1 and CDR2 (germline): SNHLY, FYNNEI. Trimming at V came to 5 bases and at J to 6 bases, leaving 11 bases not matched to a gene. CDR3 in amino acids: CASSPTGTGNPEQYF. For the CDR3, the DNA is TGTGCCAGCAGTCCTACCGGGACAGGGAATCCCGAGCAGTACTTC.

V gene TRBV5-4 combines with J gene TRBJ2-3; a possible D gene is TRBD2 (6 bases). V was pared by 3 bases and J by 4 bases, with 12 bases between. This CDR3 contains 14 residues. Per the germline V gene, CDR1 is SGHNT and CDR2 is YYREEE (reference sequence). The CDR3: CASSSPGTSDTQYF. CDR3 in DNA: TGTGCCAGCAGCTCACCCGGGACTTCAGATACGCAGTATTTT. Full variable domain (rest looked up from reference TRBV5-4 and TRBJ2-3): ETGVTQSPTHLIKTRGQQVTLRCSSQSGHNTVSWYQQALGQGPQFIFQYYREEENGRGNFPPRFSGLQFPNYSSELNVNALELDDSALYLCASSSPGTSDTQYFGPGTRLTVL.

The chain employs TRBV19 and TRBJ1-5; 7 bases agree with TRBD1. The CDR3 sequence is 14 residues long. Germline CDR1 LNHDA, CDR2 SQIVND (reference sequence). Trimming took 5 bases from V and 3 from J; bases not matched to a gene: 4. For the CDR3, the DNA is TGTGCCAGTAGTCCGGGACAGCTCAATCAGCCCCAGCATTTT. Its translation is CASSPGQLNQPQHF.

V usage is TRBV15 and J usage is TRBJ2-1; TRBD2 aligns across 10 bases. Trimming at V came to 0 bases and at J to 8 bases, leaving 4 bases not matched to a gene. The CDR3 totals 15 residues. Germline loops: CDR1 LNHNV, CDR2 YYDKDF (reference sequence). The CDR3 DNA reads TGTGCCACCAGCAGAGATGGGACTAGCGTCCATGAGCAGTTCTTC. Its protein product is CATSRDGTSVHEQFF.

The chain combines TRBV6-1 with TRBJ1-3, with D possibly matching TRBD1 (5 bases). The CDR3 runs to 18 residues. V lost 2 bases and J 0 bases, leaving 17 bases between the germline ends. Germline CDR1 reads MNHNS; CDR2 reads SASEGT. The CDR3 DNA is TGTGCCAGCAGTGAAAGGATAGGAGGGGCCTACTCTGGAAACACCATATATTTT. It translates to CASSERIGGAYSGNTIYF.

The rearrangement links TRBV15 to TRBJ2-7, with D perhaps matching TRBD1 (5 bases). The ends were cut back, 3 bases at V and 1 base at J, with 10 bases in the middle. The CDR3 runs 14 residues. Germline V gene sequence: CDR1 LNHNV, CDR2 YYDKDF (reference sequence). The DNA of the CDR3 is TGTGCCACCAGCAGGGCCAGGGAATCCTACGAGCAGTACGTC. It yields the protein CATSRARESYEQYV.